One and the same sample provided the 18 T cell receptor beta chains below, sequenced in a study of T cells after somatic rescue of genetic block. The method was immunoSEQ multiplex PCR; TCRdb's version includes in-frame clones alone and lacks a portion of them. The sample consists of about 72,000 clones, approximately 91% of them appearing once. Sequencing used peripheral blood mononuclear cells (PBMCs). The receptors stem from a man aged 30-40 years.

This clone was picked up a small number of times. J is TRBJ2-7 and V is TRBV6-5; 10 nucleotides match TRBD1. The V and J ends lost 5 bases and 3 bases, in that order; junction bases with no gene match: 4. CDR1 is MNHEY and CDR2 is SVGAGI in the germline V gene. CDR3 size: 14 residues. The CDR3 DNA reads TGTGCCAGCAGTGCGGGACAGGGGTACTACGAGCAGTACTTC. Translation: CASSAGQGYYEQYF.

The rearrangement uses TRBV7-2 and TRBJ2-1, with D hard to call. This CDR3 is 13 amino acids long. From germline, CDR1 is SGHTA and CDR2 FQGNSA. Trimming stripped 3 bases from V and 6 bases from J, with 9 bases between. The CDR3 DNA is TGTGCCAGCAGCTTCACGGTACCCAATGAGCAGTTCTTC. As protein: CASSFTVPNEQFF.

This chain connects TRBV9 to TRBJ2-2; D is unclear. V lost 1 base, J lost 3 bases, and 10 bases lay in between. The CDR3 extends over 15 amino acids. CDR1 and CDR2 from the germline V gene are SGDLS and YYNGEE. CDR3 nucleotides: TGTGCCAGCAGCGTAAGGCCTGAGGACACCGGGGAGCTGTTTTTT. It yields the protein CASSVRPEDTGELFF.

This sequence joins TRBV12-5 and TRBJ2-1; 8 bases align to TRBD2. Germline V lookup: CDR1 LGHNT, CDR2 FRNRAP. This CDR3 is built from 16 residues. V was clipped by 0 bases and J by 4 bases; unmatched bases: 5. CDR3 residues: CASGLVLTSEYNEQFF. For the CDR3, the DNA is TGTGCTAGTGGTTTGGTCCTGACTAGCGAGTACAATGAGCAGTTCTTC.

This clone was counted once. This sequence joins TRBV4-2 and TRBJ2-7, with 12 positions matching TRBD2. Per the germline V gene, CDR1 is LGHNA and CDR2 is YNFKEQ. V lost 0 bases and J lost 2; bases outside the gene matches: 8. The CDR3 totals 18 residues. CDR3 bases: TGTGCCAGCAGCCAAGACCTACTAGCGGGGGGTCTTACCTACGAGCAGTACTTC. Its protein is CASSQDLLAGGLTYEQYF.

This clone appeared a single time. The J gene is TRBJ2-1, the V gene TRBV4-3, with 7 bases matching TRBD2. The V and J ends lost 1 base and 4 bases, in that order; junction bases with no gene match: 4. From germline, CDR1 is LGHNA and CDR2 YSLEER. The CDR3 is 15 residues long. In DNA form, the CDR3 reads TGCGCCAGCAGCCAAGGGACTAGGCTATACAATGAGCAGTTCTTC. Protein product: CASSQGTRLYNEQFF.

This chain connects TRBV29-1 to TRBJ1-1; D gene uncertain. CDR1 is SQVTM and CDR2 is ANQGSEA in the germline V gene. Trimming took 0 bases from V and 3 from J, leaving 11 bases between them. The CDR3 sequence is 14 residues long. In DNA, the CDR3 is TGCAGCGTTGAAGATCCGGGTAGGTACACTGAAGCTTTCTTT. Translated: CSVEDPGRYTEAFF.

There are a few counts of this clone. The CDR3 DNA follows: TGTGCCTGGACCCGGGGAAAGTCACCCCTCCACTTT. Amino acids: CAWTRGKSPLHF. This chain connects TRBV30 to TRBJ1-6; no definite D call. V lost 4 bases, J lost 10 bases, and 11 bases lay in between. From germline, CDR1 is GTSNPN and CDR2 SVGIG (reference sequence). This CDR3 is 12 amino acids long.

V is TRBV4-1 and J is TRBJ2-5; perhaps TRBD1 as D (5 bases). Germline-derived CDR1 and CDR2 are MGHRA and YSYEKL. This CDR3 has 14 residues. Between the trimmed V and J ends, which lost 4 bases and 5 bases, there was a span of 14 bases. CDR3 sequence: CASSRFSKGETQYF. DNA of the CDR3: TGCGCCAGCAGCCGGTTCTCAAAGGGGGAGACCCAGTACTTC.

V is TRBV7-9 and J is TRBJ2-3, with unresolved D. From germline, CDR1 is SEHNR and CDR2 FQNEAQ (reference sequence). Trimming cost V 5 bases and J 2 bases, with 5 bases left between them. The CDR3 consists of 12 residues. Here the CDR3 reads CASSQVTDTQYF. The CDR3, as DNA: TGTGCCAGCAGCCAAGTCACAGATACGCAGTATTTT.

V is TRBV10-3 and J is TRBJ2-1; 7 bases are a match to TRBD2. The CDR3 runs 14 residues. Germline values: CDR1 ENHRY, CDR2 SYGVKD. The J segment lost 6 bases and the V segment lost 10 bases, leaving 12 bases of the junction unmatched. The CDR3 coding sequence is TGTGCCACCTACGATCGGGGGGATTTCAATGAGCAGTTCTTC. Translated, it gives CATYDRGDFNEQFF.

The gene calls are TRBV6-1 and TRBJ1-4; D unresolved. The CDR3 has 13 residues. Per the germline V gene, CDR1 is MNHNS and CDR2 is SASEGT. Trimming removed 4 bases from V and 8 bases from J, with 11 bases in between. This CDR3 is CASSADGSEKLFF. The CDR3 DNA reads as TGTGCCAGCAGTGCCGACGGTTCCGAAAAACTGTTTTTT.

J is TRBJ2-3 and V is TRBV4-3, with 7 bases aligning to TRBD2. This CDR3 has 14 residues. V was pared by 3 bases and J by 7 bases, with 7 bases of the junction left unmatched. CDR1 LGHNA and CDR2 YSLEER come from the germline V gene. The CDR3 spells CASSQIPGGYTQYF. CDR3 nucleotide sequence: TGCGCCAGCAGCCAGATACCGGGGGGATATACGCAGTATTTT.

The genes are TRBV7-8 and TRBJ2-3; 10 bases are shared with TRBD1. The germline V gene has CDR1 SGHVS and CDR2 FQNEAQ. CDR3 length: 19 residues. The V and J ends lost 4 bases and 2 bases, in that order; junction bases with no gene match: 15. CDR3 region: CASSSPPTGTGVHTDTQYF. The DNA for the CDR3 is TGTGCCAGCAGCTCCCCGCCCACCGGGACAGGGGTCCACACAGATACGCAGTATTTT.

The rearrangement links TRBV28 to TRBJ2-5; 9 bases line up with TRBD1. Germline CDR1 and CDR2: MDHEN and SYDVKM. Trimming took 6 bases from V and 5 from J; bases not matched to a gene: 7. There are 14 residues in the CDR3. This CDR3 reads CASRTTGTGETQYF. DNA of the CDR3: TGTGCCAGCAGGACGACCGGGACAGGGGAGACCCAGTACTTC.

The chain links TRBV5-1 to TRBJ1-1, with a weak D call TRBD1 (6 bases). Trimming removed 7 bases from V and 0 bases from J, with 10 bases in between. CDR3 size: 13 residues. The germline V gene encodes CDR1 SGHRS and CDR2 YFSETQ. This CDR3 is CASGRQVNTEAFF. CDR3 sequence (DNA): TGCGCCAGCGGAAGACAGGTGAACACTGAAGCTTTCTTT. The full variable domain, with the rest looked up from reference TRBV5-1 and TRBJ1-1, is KAGVTQTPRYLIKTRGQQVTLSCSPISGHRSVSWYQQTPGQGLQFLFEYFSETQRNKGNFPGRFSGRQFSNSRSEMNVSTLELGDSALYLCASGRQVNTEAFFGQGTRLTVV.

Turning to this clone: Other nucleotide sequences from this sample produce the same CDR3. The V gene is TRBV7-9, the J gene TRBJ2-7; D is perhaps TRBD2 (5 bases). Germline values: CDR1 SEHNR, CDR2 FQNEAQ (reference sequence). The CDR3 is 14 residues long. With 5 bases removed from V and 2 bases from J, the gap between germline ends came to 13 bases. The DNA for the CDR3 is TGTGCCAGCAGCCGAGGTGGGGAGACCTACGAGCAGTACTTC. Amino acids: CASSRGGETYEQYF.

V and J are TRBV7-8 and TRBJ1-3; TRBD1 might be the D (5 bases). V dropped 4 bases and J dropped 10 bases, with 17 bases sitting between them. There are 14 residues in the CDR3. The V gene's germline CDR1 is SGHVS and CDR2 FQNEAQ. The CDR3 nucleotides read TGTGCCAGCAGCTCCAGCTCCGGGGGGTCAACCATATATTTT. This sequence encodes CASSSSSGGSTIYF. Together with reference TRBV7-8 and TRBJ1-3, the CDR3 gives the full variable domain: GAGVSQSPRYKVAKRGQDVALRCDPISGHVSLFWYQQALGQGPEFLTYFQNEAQLDKSGLPSDRFFAERPEGSVSTLKIQRTQQEDSAVYLCASSSSSGGSTIYFGEGSWLTVV.